This record looks at one T cell receptor (beta chain) sequence and its context. As yet, its antigen is unknown. V was shortened by 4 bases and J by 7 bases, with 17 bases between the two germline ends. Germline V gene lookup returns CDR1 SGHDT and CDR2 YYEEEE. There are 14 residues in the CDR3. The method was immunoSEQ multiplex PCR; TCRdb's version includes in-frame clones alone and lacks a portion of them. This repertoire shows 2 million to 2.5 million clones, more than 85% found once; its top ten account for about 0.38%. The entry originates in a study of shared clonotypes between healthy human individuals. For the study at large: For every donor, three CD4 naive, three CD4 memory, two CD8 naive and one CD8 memory plates were used.

Points from the study as a whole: Larger estimated richness was generally recorded for naive subsets relative to memory subsets.

Sequenced sample: naive CD4+ T cells from PBMCs. Subset of the sample: CD45RA+ positively selected. The origin of this receptor is a man between 18 and 35 years old in good health. Some clones in this sample may be carry-over from other donors' samples. The chain combines TRBV5-6 with TRBJ1-2; D not resolved. In nucleotides, the CDR3 is TGTGCCAGCAGCAATCTTCGGATCCGGGGTGGCTACACCTTC. Protein: CASSNLRIRGGYTF. Complete variable domain (other parts from reference TRBV5-6 and TRBJ1-2): DAGVTQSPTHLIKTRGQQVTLRCSPKSGHDTVSWYQQALGQGPQFIFQYYEEEERQRGNFPDRFSGHQFPNYSSELNVNALLLGDSALYLCASSNLRIRGGYTFGSGTRLTVV.